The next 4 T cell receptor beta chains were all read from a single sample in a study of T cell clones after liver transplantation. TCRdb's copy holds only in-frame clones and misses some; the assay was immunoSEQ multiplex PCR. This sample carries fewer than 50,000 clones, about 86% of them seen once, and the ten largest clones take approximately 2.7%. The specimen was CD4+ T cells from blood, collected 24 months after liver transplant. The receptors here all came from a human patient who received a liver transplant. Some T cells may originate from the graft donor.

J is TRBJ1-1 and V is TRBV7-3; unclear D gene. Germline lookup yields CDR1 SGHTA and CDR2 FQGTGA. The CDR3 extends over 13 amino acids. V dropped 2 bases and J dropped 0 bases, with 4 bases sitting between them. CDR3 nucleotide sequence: TGTGCCAGCAGCTTATCCGTGAACACTGAAGCTTTCTTT. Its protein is CASSLSVNTEAFF.

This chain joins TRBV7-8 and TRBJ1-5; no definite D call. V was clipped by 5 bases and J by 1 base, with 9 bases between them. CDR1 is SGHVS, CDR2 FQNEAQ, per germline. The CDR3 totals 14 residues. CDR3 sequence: CASSPPRSNQPQHF. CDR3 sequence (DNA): TGTGCCAGCAGCCCTCCTCGGAGCAATCAGCCCCAGCATTTT. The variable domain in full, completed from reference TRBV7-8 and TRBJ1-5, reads GAGVSQSPRYKVAKRGQDVALRCDPISGHVSLFWYQQALGQGPEFLTYFQNEAQLDKSGLPSDRFFAERPEGSVSTLKIQRTQQEDSAVYLCASSPPRSNQPQHFGDGTRLSIL.

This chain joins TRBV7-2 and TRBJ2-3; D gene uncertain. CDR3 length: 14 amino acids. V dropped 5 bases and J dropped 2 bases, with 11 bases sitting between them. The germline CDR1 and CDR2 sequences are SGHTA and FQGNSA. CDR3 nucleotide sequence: TGTGCCAGCAGCGTCGGTTTTAACACAGATACGCAGTATTTT. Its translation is CASSVGFNTDTQYF.

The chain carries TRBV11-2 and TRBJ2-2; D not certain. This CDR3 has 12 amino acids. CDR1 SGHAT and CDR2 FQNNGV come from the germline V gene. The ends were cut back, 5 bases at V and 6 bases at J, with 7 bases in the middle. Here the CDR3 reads CASSPAAGELFF. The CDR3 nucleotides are TGTGCCAGCAGCCCAGCAGCCGGGGAGCTGTTTTTT.